This TCR beta chain comes out of a study of blood T cell repertoires in COVID-19. As for the study in general: PBMCs, B-cell-depleted T cells, or T cells were the source of the cDNA or gDNA that made up the material.

Participants came from fewer than 25 US areas, aged roughly 18 to 95 years. Two negative PCRs, clearance, or symptom resolution were required of recovered Cohort 3 donors. As originally analysed: Quantification of nucleated cells was approximated via reference gene primer amplification. The repertoire was sequenced with immunoSEQ multiplex PCR; TCRdb's copy has only in-frame clones and lacks some. V, J and clone size are taken as reported in that table, and D and trimming were inferred from the DNA itself. The table has about 310,000 clones, about 91% seen once; the top ten hold roughly 8.9%. V was clipped by 2 bases and J by 1 base; unmatched bases: 3. Per germline, CDR1 SGDLS and CDR2 YYNGEE. The CDR3 sequence is 15 residues long.

Input material: PBMCs or T cells enriched from blood (not recorded which). The receptor comes from a woman aged 40 to 50 who had recovered from COVID-19. The rearrangement joins TRBV9 to TRBJ2-1; 7 nucleotides agree with TRBD2. CDR3 nucleotides: TGTGCCAGCAGCGTCGGACTAGGATCCTACAATGAGCAGTTCTTC. The encoded protein is CASSVGLGSYNEQFF. Drawing the rest from reference TRBV9 and TRBJ2-1, the complete variable domain is DSGVTQTPKHLITATGQRVTLRCSPRSGDLSVYWYQQSLDQGLQFLIQYYNGEERAKGNILERFSAQQFPDLHSELNLSSLELGDSALYFCASSVGLGSYNEQFFGPGTRLTVL.